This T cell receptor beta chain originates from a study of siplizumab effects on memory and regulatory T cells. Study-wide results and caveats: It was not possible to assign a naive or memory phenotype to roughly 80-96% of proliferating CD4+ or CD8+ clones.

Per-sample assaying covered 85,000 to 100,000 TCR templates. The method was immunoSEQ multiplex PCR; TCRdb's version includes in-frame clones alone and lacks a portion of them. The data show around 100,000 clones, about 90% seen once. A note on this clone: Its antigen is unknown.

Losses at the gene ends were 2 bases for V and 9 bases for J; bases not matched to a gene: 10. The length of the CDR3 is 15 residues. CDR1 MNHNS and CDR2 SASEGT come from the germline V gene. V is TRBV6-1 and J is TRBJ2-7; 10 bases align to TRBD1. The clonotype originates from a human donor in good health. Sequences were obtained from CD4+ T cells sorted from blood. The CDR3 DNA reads TGTGCCAGCAGTGAATTAGGGACAGGGGCCACCCGGCAGTACTTC. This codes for CASSELGTGATRQYF.